A single T cell receptor (beta chain) is shown here with its context. The antigen is not known. Germline V lookup: CDR1 MNHEY, CDR2 SVGAGI. The CDR3 runs 14 residues. Trimming took 0 bases from V and 8 from J, leaving 13 bases between them. The data were obtained in a study of Ad26.COV2.S vaccination and SARS-CoV-2 variants. Findings and limits, study-wide: Breadth, reportedly substantial, characterized the spike-specific CD8+ and CD4+ T cell responses after vaccination.

As for treatment: over 15 received Ad26.COV2.S at low or high dose, single or two shots; 5 received placebo; per-sample allocation not given. Material that was analyzed had been drawn on day 63 after the first vaccine or placebo injection. In Boston, an adult donor aged 18-55 years took part. The table came from immunoSEQ multiplex PCR; TCRdb's copy has only in-frame clones and leaves some out. The sample consists of roughly 420,000 clones, 89% of them appearing once. This clonotype was obtained from a person between 18 and 59 years old who received the Ad26.COV2.S COVID-19 vaccine or a placebo. This chain connects TRBV6-5 to TRBJ1-2; tentative D call: TRBD1 (5 bases). This specimen was peripheral blood, taken in a trial of Ad26.COV2.S vaccine versus placebo. The CDR3: CASSYSTQEGGYTF. CDR3 in DNA: TGTGCCAGCAGTTACTCGACCCAGGAGGGGGGCTACACCTTC.